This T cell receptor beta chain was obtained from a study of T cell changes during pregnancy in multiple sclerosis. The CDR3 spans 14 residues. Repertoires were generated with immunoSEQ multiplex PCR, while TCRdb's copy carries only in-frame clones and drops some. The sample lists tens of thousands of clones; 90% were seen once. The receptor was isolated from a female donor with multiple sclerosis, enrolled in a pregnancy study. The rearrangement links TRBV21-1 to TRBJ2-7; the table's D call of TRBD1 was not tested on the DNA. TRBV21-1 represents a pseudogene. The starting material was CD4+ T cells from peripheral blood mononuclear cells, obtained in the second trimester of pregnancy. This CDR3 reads CARRRPGQGNEQYF. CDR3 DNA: TGTGCCAGAAGACGTCCGGGACAGGGGAACGAGCAGTACTTC.